This entry lists 29 T cell receptor beta chains sequenced from one sample in a study of siplizumab effects on memory and regulatory T cells. Assay: immunoSEQ multiplex PCR; the TCRdb copy retains only in-frame clones and omits some. The sample includes about 120,000 clones, 93% seen only once; the top ten take roughly 0.15%. The sequenced material came from non-Treg CD4+ T cells sorted from blood. Source of these receptors: a human donor in good health.

Comments on this clone: Other DNA sequences in the sample encode the same CDR3. The chain uses TRBV28 and TRBJ1-2; D call uncertain. CDR1 is MDHEN and CDR2 is SYDVKM in the germline V gene. Trimming took 3 bases from V and 4 from J, leaving 6 bases between them. The CDR3 runs 12 residues. The DNA of the CDR3 is TGTGCCAGCAGTTTGGGAGGCTATGGCTACACCTTC. Translating gives CASSLGGYGYTF.

V is TRBV18 and J is TRBJ1-6; D unclear. V was clipped by 3 bases and J by 12 bases, with 9 bases between them. Germline CDR1 reads KGHSH; CDR2 reads LQKENI. This CDR3 comprises 12 residues. CDR3 in amino acids: CASSPRYGPLHF. The CDR3 DNA is TGTGCCAGCTCACCCCGGTACGGACCCCTCCACTTT.

V gene TRBV11-2 combines with J gene TRBJ1-1; D call uncertain. V was pared by 8 bases and J by 2 bases, with 18 bases between. This CDR3 is built from 15 residues. CDR1 is SGHAT and CDR2 is FQNNGV in the germline V gene. CDR3: CASQIYSLPNTEAFF. CDR3 DNA: TGTGCCAGCCAAATTTACAGCCTTCCTAACACTGAAGCTTTCTTT.

V gene TRBV28 combines with J gene TRBJ1-4, with D tentatively TRBD1 (5 bases). The germline V gene encodes CDR1 MDHEN and CDR2 SYDVKM. The V end was cut by 2 bases, the J end by 0 bases, with 7 bases between. The CDR3 totals 15 residues. As DNA, the CDR3 is TGTGCCAGCAGTTTAGCAGGGTCAACTAATGAAAAACTGTTTTTT. It yields the protein CASSLAGSTNEKLFF.

This rearrangement joins TRBV19 to TRBJ2-2, with D possibly matching TRBD1 (6 bases). The CDR3 sequence is 15 residues long. Trimming pared 3 bases from V and 6 bases from J, leaving 14 bases between. Germline CDR1 is LNHDA and CDR2 is SQIVND (reference sequence). This CDR3 is CASSIPAGESGELFF. For the CDR3, the DNA is TGTGCCAGTAGTATCCCGGCAGGGGAATCCGGGGAGCTGTTTTTT.

The chain recombines TRBV27 with TRBJ1-4; D might be TRBD1 (6 bases). Germline V gene sequence: CDR1 MNHEY, CDR2 SMNVEV (reference sequence). The CDR3 has 13 residues. The V and J ends lost 3 bases and 7 bases respectively, with 9 bases between them. The DNA for the CDR3 is TGTGCCAGCAGTTTTAGGGGGTTTGAAAAACTGTTTTTT. Its protein product is CASSFRGFEKLFF.

The chain links TRBV21-1 to TRBJ2-1. TRBV21-1 constitutes a pseudogene. The CDR3 consists of 18 residues. The CDR3 protein is CASSKESRTTFSYNEQFF. The CDR3 nucleotides are TGTGCCAGCAGCAAAGAGAGTCGAACGACCTTCTCCTACAATGAGCAGTTCTTC.

Worth noting for this clone: This specimen includes other DNA sequences encoding the same CDR3. This chain joins TRBV5-4 and TRBJ2-1; 7 bases fit TRBD2. Germline V gene data show CDR1 as SGHNT and CDR2 as YYREEE (reference sequence). The CDR3 covers 14 residues. V dropped 4 bases and J dropped 11; count of bases not matched to a gene: 12. The CDR3 here is CASSPPSTGRQQFF. The DNA for the CDR3 is TGTGCCAGCAGCCCACCAAGCACCGGGAGGCAGCAGTTCTTC.

This sequence joins TRBV30 and TRBJ2-1; D is ambiguous. The CDR3 is 14 amino acids. The ends were cut back, 2 bases at V and 0 bases at J, with 8 bases in the middle. Germline V gene lookup returns CDR1 GTSNPN and CDR2 SVGIG (reference sequence). CDR3 amino acids: CAWSRSSSYNEQFF. CDR3 nucleotide sequence: TGTGCCTGGAGTCGGAGTAGCTCCTACAATGAGCAGTTCTTC.

The chain employs TRBV5-1 and TRBJ2-6; TRBD2 matches at 10 bases. J gave up 4 bases and V 4 bases, and 5 bases lay outside the gene matches. CDR1 is SGHRS, CDR2 YFSETQ, per germline. There are 16 residues in the CDR3. CDR3 nucleotides: TGCGCCAGCAGCCCCGGGACTAGCGCCGGGGCCAACGTCCTGACTTTC. Protein sequence: CASSPGTSAGANVLTF. Full variable domain (rest looked up from reference TRBV5-1 and TRBJ2-6): KAGVTQTPRYLIKTRGQQVTLSCSPISGHRSVSWYQQTPGQGLQFLFEYFSETQRNKGNFPGRFSGRQFSNSRSEMNVSTLELGDSALYLCASSPGTSAGANVLTFGAGSRLTVL.

The chain combines TRBV7-3 with TRBJ2-5; TRBD2 matches at 7 bases. Unmatched junction bases numbered 7, after V lost 3 bases and J lost 3 bases. Germline V gene data show CDR1 as SGHTA and CDR2 as FQGTGA. This CDR3 has 15 amino acids. CDR3 DNA sequence: TGTGCCAGCAGCTTCCAAGGGGAGGGGAAAGAGACCCAGTACTTC. Amino acids: CASSFQGEGKETQYF.

The J gene is TRBJ2-7, the V gene TRBV7-2; D is perhaps TRBD1 (5 bases). The ends were cut back, 3 bases at V and 4 bases at J, with 19 bases in the middle. The CDR3 is made up of 16 amino acids. Per the germline V gene, CDR1 is SGHTA and CDR2 is FQGNSA. CDR3 coding DNA: TGTGCCAGCAGCTTCCCCCAGGGCGGTATGTCGTACGAGCAGTACTTC. It specifies CASSFPQGGMSYEQYF.

As for this clone: At one boundary the junction diverges from the germline segment, which might be a read error. At the DNA level, this CDR3 is encoded by other sequences in the same sample as well. The rearrangement links TRBV6-5 to TRBJ2-7, with a possible D match to TRBD1 (5 bases). CDR1 and CDR2 (germline): MNHEY, SVGAGI. The CDR3 loop spans 15 amino acids. The CDR3 here is CASSYAPDSPYEQYF. DNA for the CDR3: TGTGCCAGCAGTTACGCTCCAGACAGTCCCTACGAACAGTACTTC.

The sample holds a few counts of this clone. This sequence joins TRBV5-1 and TRBJ1-6; TRBD1 matches 7 bases. The V segment lost 0 bases and the J segment 8 bases; nucleotides outside the gene matches: 2. The CDR3 spans 14 residues. Germline-derived CDR1 and CDR2 are SGHRS and YFSETQ. This CDR3 is CASSLGDRDSPLHF. CDR3 DNA: TGCGCCAGCAGCTTGGGCGACAGGGATTCACCCCTCCACTTT.

This chain connects TRBV19 to TRBJ1-2, with 9 bases matching TRBD1. V shed 4 bases and J 1 base; nucleotides not matched to a gene: 7. Germline CDR1 reads LNHDA; CDR2 reads SQIVND (reference sequence). The CDR3 totals 16 residues. The DNA for the CDR3 is TGTGCCAGTAGTACCCAAACAGGGGGCGGTAACTATGGCTACACCTTC. Amino acid sequence: CASSTQTGGGNYGYTF.

The chain has TRBV7-2 and TRBJ2-4, with D perhaps matching TRBD1 or TRBD2 (5 bases each). Trimming removed 0 bases from V and 6 bases from J, with 12 bases in between. The V gene's germline CDR1 is SGHTA and CDR2 FQGNSA. CDR3 length equals 15 residues. The CDR3 loop reads CASSLAGTWGNIQYF. The CDR3, as DNA: TGTGCCAGCAGCTTAGCCGGGACGTGGGGAAACATTCAGTACTTC.

The V call is TRBV18, the J call TRBJ2-3; 7 bases agree with TRBD1. Trimming took 2 bases from V and 5 from J; bases not matched to a gene: 10. The CDR3 is 16 residues long. Germline V gives CDR1 KGHSH, CDR2 LQKENI. The CDR3 protein is CASSPVGRQGGDTQYF. The CDR3 region has the DNA TGTGCCAGCTCACCAGTAGGGAGACAGGGTGGAGATACGCAGTATTTT.

The chain combines TRBV27 with TRBJ2-7; no definite D call. Germline lookup yields CDR1 MNHEY and CDR2 SMNVEV (reference sequence). V lost 5 bases and J 5 bases, leaving 13 bases between the germline ends. The CDR3 sequence is 13 residues long. The DNA for the CDR3 is TGTGCCAGCAGTCCCCTCTCCTTGGACGAGCAGTACTTC. It yields the protein CASSPLSLDEQYF.

V usage is TRBV5-1 and J usage is TRBJ1-2, with D tentatively TRBD1 (5 bases). Between the trimmed V and J ends, which lost 0 bases and 5 bases, there was a span of 11 bases. The CDR3 has 14 residues. In germline, CDR1 is SGHRS, CDR2 YFSETQ. In DNA form, the CDR3 reads TGCGCCAGCAGCTTGGGACAGATCGAATATGGCTACACCTTC. This translates into CASSLGQIEYGYTF.

This clone was recorded only once. The chain couples TRBV5-1 to TRBJ2-7; D is ambiguous. The CDR3 totals 12 residues. Germline V CDR1 and CDR2: SGHRS, YFSETQ. V was cut by 0 bases and J by 6 bases, with 7 bases left in between. DNA for the CDR3: TGCGCCAGCAGCTTGGATGGCTCCGAGCAGTACTTC. This gives the protein CASSLDGSEQYF.

The chain joins TRBV19 to TRBJ2-5; no reliable D call. The V gene's germline CDR1 is LNHDA and CDR2 SQIVND (reference sequence). V was clipped by 6 bases and J by 1 base, with 6 bases between them. The CDR3 contains 12 residues. For the CDR3, the DNA is TGTGCCAGTAGAAGGAGCCAAGAGACCCAGTACTTC. It specifies CASRRSQETQYF.

This clone has a handful of counts. The genes are TRBV1 and TRBJ1-2; the DNA was not used to check the table's D call, TRBD1. TRBV1 counts as a pseudogene. CDR3 length: 16 residues. CDR3 coding DNA: TGCACCAGCAGTCTAGAACCCAACAGGGGTTACTATGGCTACACCTTC. It encodes CTSSLEPNRGYYGYTF.

This chain joins TRBV5-4 and TRBJ1-2; D might be TRBD1 (6 bases). Trimming cost V 1 base and J 8 bases, with 18 bases left between them. Germline CDR1 is SGHNT and CDR2 is YYREEE (reference sequence). The CDR3 spans 15 residues. This CDR3 is CASSLTLQGIEGYTF. CDR3 nucleotides: TGTGCCAGCAGCTTGACCCTACAGGGTATCGAGGGCTACACCTTC.

The chain carries TRBV4-1 and TRBJ1-1; the D is unclear. The CDR3 is 14 amino acids. V lost 2 bases to trimming and J lost 6 bases, with 13 bases between them. The germline gives CDR1 MGHRA, CDR2 YSYEKL. In DNA form, the CDR3 reads TGCGCCAGCAGCCAAAGTCCCAGCCGCCCTGAAGCTTTCTTT. Its protein is CASSQSPSRPEAFF.

This clone has a single count. The chain combines TRBV15 with TRBJ2-3; 7 nucleotides align to TRBD2. CDR1 and CDR2 from the germline V gene are LNHNV and YYDKDF (reference sequence). Trimming at V came to 0 bases and at J to 6 bases, leaving 12 bases not matched to a gene. The CDR3 totals 17 residues. The CDR3 loop reads CATSREFGGKIRDTQYF. The CDR3, as DNA: TGTGCCACCAGCAGAGAATTCGGGGGGAAAATTAGGGATACGCAGTATTTT. Full variable domain (rest looked up from reference TRBV15 and TRBJ2-3): DAMVIQNPRYQVTQFGKPVTLSCSQTLNHNVMYWYQQKSSQAPKLLFHYYDKDFNNEADTPDNFQSRRPNTSFCFLDIRSPGLGDTAMYLCATSREFGGKIRDTQYFGPGTRLTVL.

The chain recombines TRBV11-2 with TRBJ2-3; D call uncertain. This CDR3 has 15 amino acids. Germline CDR1 reads SGHAT; CDR2 reads FQNNGV. Trimming left V 1 base short and J 0 bases short, with 8 bases between. CDR3 in DNA: TGTGCCAGCAGCTTAGGTGGAACTAGCACAGATACGCAGTATTTT. It encodes CASSLGGTSTDTQYF.

The V and J genes are TRBV11-2 and TRBJ1-1; D not resolved. From germline, CDR1 is SGHAT and CDR2 FQNNGV. This CDR3 has 13 residues. Deletions cut 2 bases from V and 5 bases from J, with 9 bases between. The CDR3 DNA follows: TGTGCCAGCAGCTTACAAGACGGGACTGAAGCTTTCTTT. It encodes CASSLQDGTEAFF. The full variable domain, its missing parts supplied by reference TRBV11-2 and TRBJ1-1, is EAGVAQSPRYKIIEKRQSVAFWCNPISGHATLYWYQQILGQGPKLLIQFQNNGVVDDSQLPKDRFSAERLKGVDSTLKIQPAKLEDSAVYLCASSLQDGTEAFFGQGTRLTVV.

The chain links TRBV19 to TRBJ1-5; 10 nucleotides match TRBD1. The junction had 5 bases not matched to a gene; V was cut back by 5 bases and J by 7 bases. Germline V gene data show CDR1 as LNHDA and CDR2 as SQIVND (reference sequence). CDR3 length: 14 amino acids. The DNA of the CDR3 is TGTGCCAGTAGTTCGGACAGGGGGTACCAGCCCCAGCATTTT. Its translation: CASSSDRGYQPQHF.

The gene calls are TRBV30 and TRBJ2-7; 7 nucleotides align to TRBD1. The junction had 10 bases not matched to a gene; V was cut back by 2 bases and J by 0 bases. The CDR3 runs 16 residues. Germline CDR1 is GTSNPN and CDR2 is SVGIG (reference sequence). CDR3 DNA: TGTGCCTGGAGTATCGGTACAGGGGCGAGCTCCTACGAGCAGTACTTC. It specifies CAWSIGTGASSYEQYF.